The rows below give T cell receptor beta chains drawn from one sample of a study of T cell changes during pregnancy in multiple sclerosis. The assay was immunoSEQ multiplex PCR, and TCRdb's table has in-frame clones only and misses some. This table has about 38,000 clones, about 93% appearing once. Source: CD4+ T cells from peripheral blood mononuclear cells, taken in the third trimester of pregnancy. Source of these receptors: a female donor in good health, enrolled as a control in a pregnancy study. The CDR3 runs from the conserved cysteine through the conserved F or W. The order of the fields is J gene, V gene, CDR3 protein.

TRBJ1-2,TRBV4-1,CASSQIDLTLSSSLLYGYTF
TRBJ2-1,TRBV7-9,CASSLSGRGDEQFF
TRBJ1-1,TRBV11-3,CASRPPDRGTEAFF
TRBJ1-1,TRBV6-1,CASGQVINTEAFF
TRBJ2-3,TRBV28,CASSLFGAGDRDTQYF
TRBJ2-2,TRBV2,CASSEASGVTGELFF
TRBJ2-6,TRBV27,CASSLGRSPGQVISGANVLTF
TRBJ1-6,TRBV5-1,CASRRQRTGANTSPLHF
TRBJ2-7,TRBV18,CASSPSGSSYEQYF
TRBJ1-6,TRBV7-2,CASSLALYGGNSPLHF
TRBJ1-6,TRBV5-1,CASSLDAATFSPLHF
TRBJ2-3,TRBV19,CASAGTSTDTQYF
TRBJ1-6,TRBV6-1,CASSVPTGGAGSPLHF
TRBJ1-5,TRBV11-2,CASSEGHNRRSNQPQHF
TRBJ1-1,TRBV29-1,CSVARGSNTEAFF
TRBJ2-1,TRBV7-2,CASSLARLVNVEQFF
TRBJ2-7,TRBV19,CASSRLAEPYEQYF
TRBJ2-2,TRBV6-6,CASRSQGGELFF
TRBJ2-7,TRBV6-5,CASRRLAGSYEQYF
TRBJ2-2,TRBV19,CASSPPVQGTTGELFF
TRBJ2-5,TRBV7-9,CASSSGRGYQETQYF
TRBJ2-2,TRBV11-2,CASSFSAGLGGTGELFF
TRBJ1-1,TRBV5-4,CASTGGVYGDTEAFF
TRBJ2-5,TRBV27,CASNAGLAGAQETQYF
TRBJ1-3,TRBV7-2,CASSLAPGTGNTIYF
TRBJ2-5,TRBV28,CASRGEGTEKETQYF
TRBJ1-3,TRBV19,CASSPLQTGGSGNTIYF
TRBJ1-2,TRBV5-6,CASSLVGGGGYTF